One and the same sample provided the 20 T cell receptor beta chains below, sequenced in a study of blood T cell repertoires in COVID-19. Clones were read by immunoSEQ multiplex PCR, and TCRdb kept only the in-frame ones, dropping some. The table shows over 200,000 clones, with 85% to 90% occurring only once. The sample was PBMCs or T cells enriched from blood (not recorded which). The receptor source for this set is a man aged 35 to 55 who had recovered from COVID-19.

J is TRBJ2-3 and V is TRBV19, with a weak D call TRBD1 (6 bases). In germline, CDR1 is LNHDA, CDR2 SQIVND (reference sequence). Trimming pared 1 base from V and 0 bases from J, leaving 11 bases between. The CDR3 contains 16 residues. CDR3 nucleotides: TGTGCCAGTAGTATAGGCAGGGGACAAAGCACAGATACGCAGTATTTT. Translated, it gives CASSIGRGQSTDTQYF. Filled out from reference TRBV19 and TRBJ2-3, the complete variable domain reads DGGITQSPKYLFRKEGQNVTLSCEQNLNHDAMYWYRQDPGQGLRLIYYSQIVNDFQKGDIAEGYSVSREKKESFPLTVTSAQKNPTAFYLCASSIGRGQSTDTQYFGPGTRLTVL.

V is TRBV5-1 and J is TRBJ2-3, with D hard to call. CDR1 is SGHRS, CDR2 YFSETQ, per germline. Trimming took 2 bases from V and 1 from J, leaving 14 bases between them. The CDR3 has 16 residues. DNA for the CDR3: TGCGCCAGCAGCTTACTTCTCTTAGGAGGCACAGATACGCAGTATTTT. Translated: CASSLLLLGGTDTQYF.

The chain links TRBV9 to TRBJ2-2; 9 nucleotides agree with TRBD2. V was clipped by 0 bases and J by 6 bases; unmatched bases: 3. The germline V gene has CDR1 SGDLS and CDR2 YYNGEE. This CDR3 contains 15 residues. DNA of the CDR3: TGTGCCAGCAGCGTAGGCGGGAGGGCCGCCGGGGAGCTGTTTTTT. This encodes CASSVGGRAAGELFF.

The chain combines TRBV28 with TRBJ2-5; TRBD2 matches at 7 bases. CDR3 size: 14 residues. Germline V lookup: CDR1 MDHEN, CDR2 SYDVKM. Trimming cost V 2 bases and J 5 bases; bases outside gene matches: 5. The CDR3 DNA reads TGTGCCAGCAGTTTAGACGGGGGGTTCGAGACCCAGTACTTC. The encoded protein is CASSLDGGFETQYF.

V is TRBV5-1 and J is TRBJ1-1, with TRBD1 as a possible D gene (5 bases). The CDR3 contains 14 residues. From germline, CDR1 is SGHRS and CDR2 YFSETQ. V lost 4 bases and J 0 bases, leaving 10 bases between the germline ends. The DNA of the CDR3 is TGCGCCAGCAGCAAGACAGACATGAACACTGAAGCTTTCTTT. Encoded protein: CASSKTDMNTEAFF.

The rearrangement uses TRBV18 and TRBJ2-3; 12 nucleotides align to TRBD2. The CDR3 is 19 residues long. J lost 0 bases, V lost 1 base, and 8 bases had no gene match. Germline CDR1 reads KGHSH; CDR2 reads LQKENI. The CDR3 coding sequence is TGTGCCAGCTCACCACTCGGGGCTAGCGGGAGGGCTAGCACAGATACGCAGTATTTT. It encodes CASSPLGASGRASTDTQYF. The entire variable domain, with the rest obtained from reference TRBV18 and TRBJ2-3, is as follows: NAGVMQNPRHLVRRRGQEARLRCSPMKGHSHVYWYRQLPEEGLKFMVYLQKENIIDESGMPKERFSAEFPKEGPSILRIQQVVRGDSAAYFCASSPLGASGRASTDTQYFGPGTRLTVL.

This clone has just a few counts. The chain carries TRBV5-6 and TRBJ2-3; no clear D gene. V shed 5 bases and J shed 2 bases, with 9 bases lying between them. Germline V gene lookup returns CDR1 SGHDT and CDR2 YYEEEE. The CDR3 loop spans 13 amino acids. The CDR3 sequence: CASSAANTDTQYF. The DNA of the CDR3 is TGTGCCAGCAGTGCGGCTAACACAGATACGCAGTATTTT.

The chain uses TRBV9 and TRBJ1-6; perhaps TRBD1 as D (5 bases). The CDR3 has 11 residues. Germline assignment: CDR1 SGDLS and CDR2 YYNGEE. The ends were cut back, 7 bases at V and 8 bases at J, with 7 bases in the middle. Here the CDR3 reads CASGAHSPLHF. CDR3 bases: TGTGCCAGCGGGGCCCATTCACCCCTCCACTTT.

The J gene is TRBJ1-5, the V gene TRBV19; 12 nucleotides line up with TRBD1. V trimming: 6 bases; J trimming: 6 bases; junction bases outside the gene matches: 9. Germline V lookup: CDR1 LNHDA, CDR2 SQIVND (reference sequence). This CDR3 comprises 16 residues. CDR3 nucleotides: TGTGCCAGTAGAGGCCCGGGACAGGGGGCAAGTCAGCCCCAGCATTTT. Its protein is CASRGPGQGASQPQHF. Full variable domain (rest looked up from reference TRBV19 and TRBJ1-5): DGGITQSPKYLFRKEGQNVTLSCEQNLNHDAMYWYRQDPGQGLRLIYYSQIVNDFQKGDIAEGYSVSREKKESFPLTVTSAQKNPTAFYLCASRGPGQGASQPQHFGDGTRLSIL.

As to this clone: One junction end does not reproduce the germline sequence, and a read error may be involved. The V call is TRBV3-1 (or the pseudogene TRBV3-2), the J call TRBJ1-2; 8 nucleotides align to TRBD1. The CDR3 consists of 14 residues. Germline loops: CDR1 LGHDT, CDR2 YNNKEL (reference sequence). The CDR3 reads CASSRDRINYVYTF. The CDR3 DNA reads as TGTGCCAGCAGCCGGGACAGGATAAACTATGTCTACACCTTC.

This chain joins TRBV7-2 and TRBJ2-3; 10 nucleotides agree with TRBD2. V was pared by 5 bases and J by 4 bases, with 9 bases of the junction left unmatched. The CDR3 consists of 16 residues. Germline CDR1 SGHTA, CDR2 FQGNSA. The CDR3 loop is CASSRAISGGSDTQYF. DNA of the CDR3: TGTGCCAGCAGCCGCGCCATTAGCGGGGGGTCAGATACGCAGTATTTT. Complete variable domain (other parts from reference TRBV7-2 and TRBJ2-3): GAGVSQSPSNKVTEKGKDVELRCDPISGHTALYWYRQSLGQGLEFLIYFQGNSAPDKSGLPSDRFSAERTGGSVSTLTIQRTQQEDSAVYLCASSRAISGGSDTQYFGPGTRLTVL.

V and J are TRBV30 and TRBJ1-4; 7 bases agree with TRBD1. The CDR3 spans 14 residues. With V trimmed by 3 bases and J by 7 bases, 8 bases remained unmatched. Germline assignment: CDR1 GTSNPN and CDR2 SVGIG (reference sequence). CDR3 bases: TGTGCCTGGAGGAGTGGCAGGGGGAGTGAAAAACTGTTTTTT. It codes for CAWRSGRGSEKLFF.

V gene TRBV6-6 combines with J gene TRBJ1-3; 11 bases match TRBD1. The CDR3 loop spans 15 amino acids. CDR1 and CDR2 (germline): MNHNY, SVGAGI (reference sequence). J was trimmed by 3 bases and V by 6 bases; bases with no gene match: 4. Written as DNA, the CDR3 is TGTGCCAGCAGCCCGGGACAGGGGGTTGGAAACACCATATATTTT. It is translated as CASSPGQGVGNTIYF.

This chain connects TRBV6-2 or TRBV6-3 to TRBJ2-7, with TRBD1 matching 9 bases. Per the germline V gene, CDR1 is MNHEY and CDR2 is SVGEGT. CDR3 length: 16 residues. V lost 2 bases to trimming and J lost 3 bases; unmatched junction nucleotides: 8. CDR3 DNA: TGTGCCAGCAGTTACCCCGACAGGGGGGCCCTCTACGAGCAGTACTTC. The encoded protein is CASSYPDRGALYEQYF.

The chain joins TRBV30 to TRBJ1-1; 7 bases align to TRBD1. The germline gives CDR1 GTSNPN, CDR2 SVGIG (reference sequence). Trimming took 0 bases from V and 3 from J; bases not matched to a gene: 7. The CDR3 totals 15 residues. This chain's CDR3 is CAWSVRWQGDTEAFF. CDR3 DNA sequence: TGTGCCTGGAGTGTGAGATGGCAGGGGGACACTGAAGCTTTCTTT. Variable domain in full (rest from reference TRBV30 and TRBJ1-1): SQTIHQWPATLVQPVGSPLSLECTVEGTSNPNLYWYRQAAGRGLQLLFYSVGIGQISSEVPQNLSASRPQDRQFILSSKKLLLSDSGFYLCAWSVRWQGDTEAFFGQGTRLTVV.

V is TRBV18 and J is TRBJ2-1; D gene uncertain. CDR1 is KGHSH and CDR2 is LQKENI in the germline V gene. Deletions cut 2 bases from V and 7 bases from J, with 6 bases between. The CDR3 is made up of 12 amino acids. The DNA for the CDR3 is TGTGCCAGCTCACCAGCTACGAATGAGCAGTTCTTC. Translating gives CASSPATNEQFF.

This clone was counted between two and nine times. Other DNA sequences of this sample code for an identical CDR3. The chain has TRBV7-8 and TRBJ2-2; 12 bases match TRBD2. The CDR3 loop spans 16 amino acids. Germline V CDR1 and CDR2: SGHVS, FQNEAQ. Trimming at V came to 5 bases and at J to 4 bases, leaving 5 bases not matched to a gene. CDR3 sequence reads: CASSRLAGVRTGELFF. CDR3 in DNA: TGTGCCAGCAGCCGACTAGCGGGAGTCCGCACCGGGGAGCTGTTTTTT.

V and J are TRBV9 and TRBJ2-7; 8 bases agree with TRBD2. There are 15 residues in the CDR3. The germline V gene encodes CDR1 SGDLS and CDR2 YYNGEE. V was clipped by 3 bases and J by 4 bases; unmatched bases: 9. CDR3 nucleotides: TGTGCCAGCAGCGCGGGTCCGGGGGGGATATACGAGCAGTACTTC. Translated, it gives CASSAGPGGIYEQYF.

The chain links TRBV28 to TRBJ2-4; 8 bases agree with TRBD2. Losses at the gene ends were 3 bases for V and 7 bases for J; bases not matched to a gene: 5. Germline assignment: CDR1 MDHEN and CDR2 SYDVKM. This CDR3 is built from 14 residues. The CDR3 region has the DNA TGTGCCAGCAGTTTTAGCGGGGCGGGGAACATTCAGTACTTC. Protein product: CASSFSGAGNIQYF.

The CDR3 DNA sequence: TGTGCCAGCAGCACACGGACAGGGAAGGATGGCTACACCTTC. The encoded protein is CASSTRTGKDGYTF. The chain carries TRBV5-6 and TRBJ1-2, with 8 bases fitting TRBD1. The CDR3 runs 14 residues. V was pared by 4 bases and J by 6 bases, with 8 bases of the junction left unmatched. In germline, CDR1 is SGHDT, CDR2 YYEEEE. Using reference TRBV5-6 and TRBJ1-2 for the parts outside the CDR3, the full variable domain is DAGVTQSPTHLIKTRGQQVTLRCSPKSGHDTVSWYQQALGQGPQFIFQYYEEEERQRGNFPDRFSGHQFPNYSSELNVNALLLGDSALYLCASSTRTGKDGYTFGSGTRLTVV.